This T cell receptor beta chain was sequenced during a study of T cell responses to AZD1222 COVID-19 vaccine. Study findings and constraints: Most donors were white British and more were female, and clonal diversity was possibly underestimated. Repertoire sampling was restricted to post-peak T cell response timepoints. Spike-spanning, vaccine-associated CD4 TCRs were dominant at 160-218 and 743-854. At baseline, just a handful of AZD1222 recipients tested seropositive.

The protocol was immunoSEQ multiplex PCR, while the TCRdb copy is restricted to in-frame clones and leaves out a portion. The profile shows roughly 110,000 clones, around 93% of them singletons. This clone occurred once. Its target is not known. Trimming removed 4 bases from V and 4 bases from J; junction bases left unmatched: 5. This CDR3 contains 14 residues. Germline V gene sequence: CDR1 SGHRS, CDR2 YFSETQ. The sample was peripheral blood, taken 28 days after the second AZD1222 dose. This TCR was sampled from an adult who received the AZD1222 COVID-19 vaccine. The chain recombines TRBV5-1 with TRBJ2-7; TRBD1 aligns across 10 bases. CDR3 DNA: TGCGCCAGCAGCGAGGGGACAGGGGAATACGAGCAGTACTTC. It is translated as CASSEGTGEYEQYF.